This TCR beta chain appears in the sequencing data of a study of response to subunit inactivated influenza vaccine. Findings of the study overall: Only a handful of new T cells, the authors suggested, are recruited with each seasonal influenza vaccination.

This clonotype appeared a single time. Antigen unknown. Its ends do not fully match the called genes, so a read error is possible. Germline CDR1 and CDR2: DFQATT and SNEGSKA (reference sequence). CDR3 length equals 16 residues. TCRdb re-analysed the RT-PCR reads in MiXCR, keeping a single row per CDR3 protein. This table holds fewer than 750,000 distinct CDR3 sequences, 13% to 15% found once. Sequenced here: PBMCs from blood, sampled 11 to 12 days after vaccination. The sequence derives from a man aged 45-60 years who received an inactivated influenza vaccine. The chain has TRBV20-1 and TRBJ2-3, with 7 bases aligning to TRBD2. DNA for the CDR3: TGCAGTGCTAGACCATCCGGGACTACCCGGCAAGATGCGCAGTATTTT. Translation gives CSARPSGTTRQDAQYF.